One T cell receptor beta chain is described in this entry. The antigen is undetermined. From the germline J gene comes the end of the CDR3, since the read stops 3 residues before it. The record originates from a study of T cells in women clearing cervical HPV infection. Looking at the study overall: Donors had HPV16-related CIN3 or worse; 2 had invasive cancer.

HPV was found by MY09/MY11 PCR and dot-blot genotyping. immunoSEQ multiplex PCR used an average of approximately 1,300 ng genomic DNA. The method was immunoSEQ multiplex PCR; TCRdb's version includes in-frame clones alone and lacks a portion of them. Recorded for this sample: around 28,000 clones. Looked up from germline, CDR1 is SGHVS and CDR2 is FQNEAQ. The V and J ends lost 5 bases and 8 bases respectively, with 13 bases between them. This CDR3 comprises 13 residues. General study results and limits: CIN3+ cases had significantly higher TCR richness than controls; evenness did not differ.

What was sequenced was blood buffy coat. This chain links TRBV7-8 with TRBJ2-1, with a weak D call TRBD2 (7 bases). The TCR originated in a woman aged 18-70 years with a cervical HPV16 infection that either progressed to CIN3+ or cleared (not recorded which). The CDR3 protein is CASSLGGGYEQFF. The CDR3 DNA, read in part, is TGTGCCAGCAGCCTCGGCGGGGGCTATGAG.